In this sample, the clone carrying this TCR beta chain turned up a few times. Its specificity is unknown. With iRepertoire HTBI primers and Arm-PCR of CDR3 regions, TCR beta libraries were built. TCRdb reprocessed the multiplex PCR reads with MiXCR, giving one entry per CDR3 protein. This sample has under 300,000 distinct CDR3 sequences, with roughly a fifth found just once. The source of the sample is a study of regulatory T cells in long-lasting Graves disease. Study background: Graves' patients (newly diagnosed) had been on antithyroid drugs under 3 months. Study-level findings and limits: Favoring TRBV28, TRBJ1-2 and TRBJ2-5 was a feature seen in persistent disease.

CDR1 LGHDT and CDR2 YNNKEL come from the germline V gene (reference sequence). CDR3 length: 17 residues. The V and J ends lost 1 base and 5 bases, in that order; junction bases with no gene match: 10. Time point described: newly diagnosed GD, antithyroid drugs for less than 3 months. The TCR library used RNA extracted from PBMCs. The starting material was peripheral blood mononuclear cells (PBMCs), obtained at new diagnosis, from a patient treated with antithyroid drugs. This sequence was found in a female donor with Graves disease. The chain has TRBV3-1 and TRBJ2-5; 10 positions agree with TRBD1. The CDR3 DNA sequence: TGTGCCAGCAGCCAAGTGTATTGGGGACAGGGGTGGGAGACCCAGTACTTC. Amino acid sequence: CASSQVYWGQGWETQYF.